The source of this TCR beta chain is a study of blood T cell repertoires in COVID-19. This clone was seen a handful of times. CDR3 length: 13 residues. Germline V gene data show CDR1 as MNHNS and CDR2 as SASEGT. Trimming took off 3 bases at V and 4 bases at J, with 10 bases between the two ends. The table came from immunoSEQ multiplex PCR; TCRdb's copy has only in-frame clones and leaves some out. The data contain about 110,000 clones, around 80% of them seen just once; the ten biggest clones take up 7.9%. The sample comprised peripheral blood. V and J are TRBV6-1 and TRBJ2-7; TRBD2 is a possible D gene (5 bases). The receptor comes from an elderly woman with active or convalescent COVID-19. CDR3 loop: CASSEDGVYEQYF. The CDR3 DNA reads TGTGCCAGCAGTGAGGACGGGGTTTACGAGCAGTACTTC.